The rows below give T cell receptor beta chains drawn from one sample of a study of response to subunit inactivated influenza vaccine. TCRdb re-called the RT-PCR reads through MiXCR, storing one row per CDR3 protein. The table has 400,000 to 650,000 distinct CDR3 sequences, approximately 6.9% seen once; the top ten hold less than 15%. The source material was PBMCs from blood, sampled less than 30 months after vaccination. These receptors were taken from a man between 50 and 75 years old who received an inactivated influenza vaccine. Each CDR3 is given with its conserved first and last residue. D genes are given only for firm matches. Rows give clone size only sometimes, using once, few, many, or a class for an expanded clone.

V	J	size	D	DNA	CDR3
TRBV5-1	TRBJ2-7	many	-	TGCGCCAGCAGCTTCTTCGCTAGTGGGACCGAGGAGCAGTACTTC	CASSFFASGTEEQYF
TRBV7-2	TRBJ2-5	many	-	TGTGCCAGCAGCTTGGGGTTTGAGACCCAGTACTTC	CASSLGFETQYF
TRBV5-4	TRBJ1-1	-	TRBD1	TGTGCCAGCAGCCGACAGGGTATAGACACTGAAGCTTTCTTT	CASSRQGIDTEAFF
TRBV12-3/TRBV12-4	TRBJ1-5	-	-	TGTGCCAGCAGTTGGGCCCGCCATCAGCCCCAGCATTTT	CASSWARHQPQHF
TRBV5-1	TRBJ1-4	-	-	TGCGCCAGCAGCTTAAGTACCACTAATGAAAAACTGTTTTTT	CASSLSTTNEKLFF
TRBV4-2	TRBJ2-1	-	TRBD1	TGTGCCAGCAGCCAAGACCCGACAGGGTCGGATGAGCAGTTCTTC	CASSQDPTGSDEQFF
TRBV15	TRBJ2-2	-	TRBD2	TGTGCCACCGGGCCGGCAGGGACTAGCGGGAGGAGGACCGGGGAGCTGTTTTTT	CATGPAGTSGRRTGELFF
TRBV6-1	TRBJ1-5	many	TRBD1	TGTGCCAGCAGTGAACCGACAGGGATGGGCAATCAGCCCCAGCATTTT	CASSEPTGMGNQPQHF
TRBV9	TRBJ2-1	many	-	TGTGCCAGCAGCGTAGCCGGGACTTCCTACAATGAGCAGTTCTTC	CASSVAGTSYNEQFF
TRBV2	TRBJ1-2	-	TRBD1	TGTGCCAGCAGTGAAGGGACAGGGACTGGCTACACCTTC	CASSEGTGTGYTF
TRBV18	TRBJ2-3	few	-	TGTGCCAGCTCACCCCAGGGGCGCGCAGATACGCAGTATTTT	CASSPQGRADTQYF
TRBV7-2	TRBJ1-1	-	-	TGTGCCAGCAGCTTAGATACGGCGTGGACTGAAGCTTTCTTT	CASSLDTAWTEAFF
TRBV21-1	TRBJ2-2	few	-	TGTGCCAGCAGCAAAAGATTCCGACGGGACAGGGTCTTAACGGACACCGGGGAGCTGTTTTTT	CASSKRFRRDRVLTDTGELFF
TRBV5-5	TRBJ2-7	-	-	TGTGCCAGCAGCTTGCCAGAAAACTACGAGCAGTACTTC	CASSLPENYEQYF
TRBV28	TRBJ2-1	-	TRBD1	TGTGCCAGCAGTGCACCGGGACAGAGCAATGAGCAGTTCTTC	CASSAPGQSNEQFF
TRBV5-1	TRBJ1-2	-	TRBD1	TGCGCCAGCAGCTCGCGTCCTCAGGGGGCGGACTATGGCTACACCTTC	CASSSRPQGADYGYTF
TRBV4-2	TRBJ2-1	-	TRBD1	TGTGCCAGCAGCCAAGGGGACAGCCGTACAAATGAGCAGTTCTTC	CASSQGDSRTNEQFF
TRBV5-5	TRBJ1-5	few	TRBD1	TGTGCCAGCAGCATTTGGACAGGGGCCAATCAGCCCCAGCATTTT	CASSIWTGANQPQHF
TRBV20-1	TRBJ2-7	few	-	TGCAGTGCTAGAGATAGCTATCGGCCCGAGCAGTACTTC	CSARDSYRPEQYF
TRBV7-9	TRBJ2-7	many	TRBD1	TGTGCCAGCAGCTGGGACAGGGGCGAGCAGTACTTC	CASSWDRGEQYF
TRBV6-2/TRBV6-3	TRBJ2-7	-	-	TGTGCCAGCAAAGTGGGCAGGGCGTACGAGCAGTACTTC	CASKVGRAYEQYF
TRBV11-1	TRBJ2-7	few	TRBD2	TGTGCCAGCAGCTCATGGACTAGCGGGAATCCCTACGAGCAGTACTTC	CASSSWTSGNPYEQYF
TRBV4-2	TRBJ1-5	few	TRBD1	TGTGCCAGCAGCCAAGGGGACAGGGATAGCAATCAGCCCCAGCATTTT	CASSQGDRDSNQPQHF
TRBV6-1	TRBJ2-2	-	TRBD1	TGTGCCAGCAGTACGGACAGGGCGGGCACCGGGGAGCTGTTTTTT	CASSTDRAGTGELFF
TRBV2	TRBJ2-3	few	TRBD2	TGTGCCAGCAGTCAGCCGGGACTAGCGGGACCAGATACGCAGTATTTT	CASSQPGLAGPDTQYF